This T cell receptor (beta chain) is from a study of shared clonotypes between healthy human individuals (TCRdb year 2020). Regarding the complete study: A few men and a couple of women, aged 18 to 49 years, made up the cohort. Each donor's leukapheresis produced roughly between roughly 0.85 and 10 billion PBMCs. Different laboratories and diverse techniques were used to prepare libraries and sequence TCR repertoires, to increase sequencing depth and limit assay-specific biases. Per donor, three plates each were used for CD4 naive and CD4 memory, two for CD8 naive, and one for CD8 memory. To estimate repertoire size and how much clonotypes are shared between individuals, the study performed deep sequencing of blood TCR repertoires from a few healthy adults. General study outcomes and caveats: Only blood was sampled, and tissue TCR repertoires likely differ from those in blood. Incomplete sequencing was indicated by rarefaction of sorted-subset datasets, despite the large sequencing depth. The genetic and exposure-history diversity represented was limited by the small number of donors. Naive subsets generally had larger estimated clonotype richness than memory subsets. Pairwise subsampling indicated that sequencing depth was expected to affect the degree of clonotype sharing among donors. Higher generation probabilities were observed for clonotypes shared by all four sorted-subset donors than for non-shared clonotypes. When a handful of donors were compared, the shared fraction of clonotypes was about 5% for naive CD4, roughly 3.3% for naive CD8, 2.3% for memory CD4, and 0.4% for memory CD8.

A note on this clone: Its recognized antigen is unknown. Nothing much larger sits one base from this clone, and base qualities are not available.

Using the deep immunoSEQ assay, TCR CDR3 regions were amplified from genomic DNA by multiplex PCR. For each cell subset, the extracted genomic DNA was distributed evenly across all wells of several immunoSEQ 96-well plates, and each plate served as one replicate. Each replicate PCR for sorted subsets received roughly 200 ng genomic DNA, equal to about 30,000 T cell genomes. Purified libraries were measured with a Qubit 3.0 fluorometer, size-checked on a Bioanalyzer 2100, and measured again with the KAPA Library Quantification kit. A separate single-read 150-cycle Illumina NextSeq 550 flow cell was used to sequence each immunoSEQ 96-well plate. The authors' analysis ran thus. Because only junctional sequences without quality scores were contained in the immunoSEQ output, filtering matching that applied to full-length reads could not be performed. Sequences were annotated with PyIR, a Python wrapper for IgBLAST v1.9, and V/J genes and CDR3 were assigned using IMGT germline references. Reads were filtered out if the reads had weak V/J assignments (E-value above 1e-6), no CDR3, stop codons, out-of-frame junctions, or ambiguous translated residues. V3J clonotypes were defined as sequences sharing the same inferred V gene, J gene, and CDR3 amino acid sequence. To compute the percentage overlap between repertoires, the number of shared unique clonotypes was divided by the size of the smaller repertoire. Three approaches were used to assess repertoire richness: RTK rarefaction, the Chao1 estimator, and Recon v2.1 estimates of unobserved clonotypes. OLGA was used to compute generation probabilities for all TCRbeta clonotypes that the gDNA method yielded from a few donors. The table comes from immuneACCESS by way of TCRdb, which keeps in-frame sequences with V and J called. Part of the clones is missing from these tables; in studies checked, under half for an unresolved V gene and the rest for unknown reasons. V and J calls and clone size follow that table, whereas D and trimming were derived from the DNA. The sample contains some 2,000,000 clones, 85% to 95% of them found a single time. 0.13% of the sample goes to the ten largest clones.

The CDR3 numbers 16 residues from cysteine through phenylalanine. The kept DNA is CDR3 alone, 48 bases in frame from the first base. The germline V gene yields SNHLY for CDR1 and FYNNEI for CDR2. V has 7 bases trimmed and J has 6 bases trimmed; junction bases matching no gene number 15. Healthy HIV-negative adults with no recently reported acute infections or vaccinations were included as donors. Only Caucasian adults living in Nashville, Tennessee, USA were represented among the donors. CD4+ T cells were enriched by magnetic negative selection, after which naive cells were positively selected on CD45RA and the negative fraction was taken as the memory subset. Blood was obtained by leukapheresis, after which PBMCs were separated by Ficoll-Histopaque density gradient centrifugation and cryopreserved in liquid nitrogen vapor phase. Purity and quantity of every magnetically sorted T cell population were checked by analytical flow cytometry. Genomic DNA was isolated from each sorted fraction and quantified by UV absorbance on a Nanodrop 2000c.

This receptor was obtained from a man younger than 30 in good health. The chain is made from TRBV2 and TRBJ2-7; 10 bases in between match TRBD1. Sequenced sample: naive CD4+ T cells sorted from blood. Interpreted using the paper, the cell subset or site label stands for: CD45RA+ positively selected. This receptor has the CDR3 CASIQIMGQGSGEQYF. At the DNA level, the sequence is TGTGCCAGCATACAGATAATGGGACAGGGGTCGGGCGAGCAGTACTTC.